The TCR beta chain described here comes from a study of T cell repertoires and HLA-DP antigens. The CDR3 spans 15 residues. Trimming took 3 bases from V and 5 from J, leaving 14 bases between them. Germline-derived CDR1 and CDR2 are KGHSH and LQKENI. Clones were read by immunoSEQ multiplex PCR, and TCRdb kept only the in-frame ones, dropping some. This repertoire shows approximately 110,000 clones, 80% to 95% found once; its top ten account for approximately 0.29%. With regard to this clone: Its antigen remains unknown.

The source material was CD4+ T cells from PBMCs. The clonotype comes from a woman between 18 and 29 years old in good health and CMV-seronegative. This rearrangement joins TRBV18 to TRBJ2-1, with D possibly being TRBD1 or TRBD2 (5 bases each). Written as DNA, the CDR3 is TGTGCCAGCTCACCCCCGGGGACGGGCCACAATGAGCAGTTCTTC. Its translation is CASSPPGTGHNEQFF.